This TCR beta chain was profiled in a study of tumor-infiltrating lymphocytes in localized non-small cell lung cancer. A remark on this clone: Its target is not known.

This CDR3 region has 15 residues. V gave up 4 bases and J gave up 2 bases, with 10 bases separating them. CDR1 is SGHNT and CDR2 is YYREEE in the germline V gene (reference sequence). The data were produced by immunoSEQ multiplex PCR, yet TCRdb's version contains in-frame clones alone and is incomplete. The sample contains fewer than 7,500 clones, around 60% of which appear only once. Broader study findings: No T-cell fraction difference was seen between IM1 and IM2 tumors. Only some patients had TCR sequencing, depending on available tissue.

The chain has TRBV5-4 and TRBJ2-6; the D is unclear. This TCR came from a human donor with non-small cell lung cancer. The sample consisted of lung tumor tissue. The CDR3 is CASSPPNPGANVLTF. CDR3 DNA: TGTGCCAGCAGCCCCCCGAACCCTGGGGCCAACGTCCTGACTTTC.